These 31 T cell receptor beta chains share one sample of origin, sequenced in a study of blood T cells in healthy people across ages. The use of a sample-barcoded 5' primer and a J-beta primer mix characterized a second PCR of about 7 to 12 cycles. MiXCR, applied by TCRdb to the 5' RACE reads, yields one record per CDR3 protein. The data show about 1.8 million distinct CDR3 sequences, with roughly 52% seen just once and about 2.1% held by the top ten. Sample: blood. The receptor source for this set is a woman aged 40-49 years in good health.

This clonotype has a single count. It may be a read error: a sequence one base away is much more abundant. This chain joins TRBV4-3 and TRBJ2-1, with 7 nucleotides matching TRBD2. Germline values: CDR1 LGHNA, CDR2 YSLEER. The CDR3 contains 16 residues. The ends lost 1 base at V and 9 bases at J; junction bases unmatched: 12. The CDR3 sequence: CASSQALAEGQGEQFF. The DNA of the CDR3 is TGCGCCAGCAGCCAAGCCCTAGCGGAGGGGCAGGGTGAGCAGTTCTTC.

This chain joins TRBV5-5 and TRBJ2-1; TRBD1 matches at 8 bases. Germline CDR1 is SGHKS and CDR2 is YYEKEE (reference sequence). The junction had 16 bases not matched to a gene; V was cut back by 3 bases and J by 5 bases. This CDR3 contains 18 residues. The CDR3 is CASSSRQGSVLYNNEQFF. As DNA, the CDR3 is TGTGCCAGCAGCTCCCGACAGGGGTCAGTACTCTATAACAATGAGCAGTTCTTC.

This rearrangement joins TRBV15 to TRBJ2-1, with 8 bases matching TRBD2. CDR3 length equals 16 residues. CDR1 and CDR2 (germline): LNHNV, YYDKDF (reference sequence). Germline trimming cut 4 bases from V and 5 bases from J; bases unmatched to any gene: 10. CDR3 sequence: CATSTFGTRDDNEQFF. The CDR3 region has the DNA TGTGCCACCAGCACATTCGGGACTAGGGATGACAATGAGCAGTTCTTC.

V gene TRBV7-8 combines with J gene TRBJ2-1, with D possibly TRBD2 on 6 matching bases. TRBJ2-7 matches the DNA end more closely, so the J call is doubtful. The length of the CDR3 is 13 residues. CDR1 SGHVS and CDR2 FQNEAQ come from the germline V gene. The CDR3 nucleotides read TGTGCCAGCAGCGGGGGGTCCGGCAATGAGCAGTACTTC. Encoded protein: CASSGGSGNEQYF.

V is TRBV12-3 or TRBV12-4 and J is TRBJ2-1, with 7 bases identical to TRBD2. This CDR3 region has 16 residues. J was trimmed by 4 bases and V by 6 bases; bases with no gene match: 12. The CDR3 DNA sequence: TGTGCCAGCAGCCGCCGGGGAGCGGGGTATTACAATGAGCAGTTCTTC. Its protein product is CASSRRGAGYYNEQFF.

The rearrangement links TRBV2 to TRBJ2-5, with 8 positions matching TRBD1. Trimming took 5 bases from V and 7 from J; bases not matched to a gene: 9. The CDR3 consists of 14 residues. Germline V gene sequence: CDR1 SNHLY, CDR2 FYNNEI. The CDR3 nucleotides read TGTGCCAGCAGTTCCCTAGGACAGGGTTCGACCCAGTACTTC. Translation: CASSSLGQGSTQYF.

The genes are TRBV7-9 and TRBJ2-7, with TRBD1 matching 8 bases. Germline V CDR1 and CDR2: SEHNR, FQNEAQ (reference sequence). Trimming removed 5 bases from V and 0 bases from J; junction bases left unmatched: 6. The CDR3 has 15 residues. CDR3 nucleotide sequence: TGTGCCAGCAGCCCGGGACAGGTGGTCTCCTACGAGCAGTACTTC. It translates to CASSPGQVVSYEQYF.

The chain employs TRBV28 and TRBJ2-7; D perhaps matches TRBD1 (6 bases). There are 14 residues in the CDR3. Per the germline V gene, CDR1 is MDHEN and CDR2 is SYDVKM. Trimming shortened V by 6 bases and J by 3 bases, and 15 bases separated the two germline ends. The DNA for the CDR3 is TGTGCCAGCAGCCAACGACAGGCCGACTACGAGCAGTACTTC. This gives the protein CASSQRQADYEQYF. Filled out from reference TRBV28 and TRBJ2-7, the complete variable domain reads DVKVTQSSRYLVKRTGEKVFLECVQDMDHENMFWYRQDPGLGLRLIYFSYDVKMKEKGDIPEGYSVSREKKERFSLILESASTNQTSMYLCASSQRQADYEQYFGPGTRLTVT.

This clonotype was counted only a few times. V gene TRBV4-3 combines with J gene TRBJ2-5; 10 bases align to TRBD2. Germline V gene lookup returns CDR1 LGHNA and CDR2 YSLEER. J lost 2 bases, V lost 0 bases, and 6 bases had no gene match. The CDR3 is made up of 17 amino acids. The CDR3 region is CASSQDEAGGLQETQYF. The CDR3 DNA is TGCGCCAGCAGCCAAGATGAAGCGGGGGGGCTTCAAGAGACCCAGTACTTC.

In nucleotides, the CDR3 is TGTGCCAGCAGTCAGGCCACAGGTACCCGTGAAGCTTTCTTT. Protein product: CASSQATGTREAFF. The J gene is TRBJ1-1, the V gene TRBV28, with D possibly TRBD1 on 5 matching bases. Trimming stripped 5 bases from V and 7 bases from J, with 17 bases between. Germline V CDR1 and CDR2: MDHEN, SYDVKM. CDR3 length equals 14 residues.

The rearrangement joins TRBV7-9 to TRBJ2-5; 10 nucleotides agree with TRBD2. Germline CDR1 and CDR2: SEHNR and FQNEAQ (reference sequence). Losses at the gene ends were 0 bases for V and 4 bases for J; bases not matched to a gene: 5. The CDR3 loop spans 16 amino acids. CDR3: CASSLATGLAPETQYF. For the CDR3, the DNA is TGTGCCAGCAGCTTAGCCACGGGACTAGCGCCAGAGACCCAGTACTTC. Full variable domain (remainder filled in from reference TRBV7-9 and TRBJ2-5): DTGVSQNPRHKITKRGQNVTFRCDPISEHNRLYWYRQTLGQGPEFLTYFQNEAQLEKSRLLSDRFSAERPKGSFSTLEIQRTEQGDSAMYLCASSLATGLAPETQYFGPGTRLLVL.

This clonotype was detected only a few times. V gene TRBV11-3 combines with J gene TRBJ2-7, with D perhaps TRBD1 or TRBD2 (5 bases each). The CDR3 consists of 16 residues. CDR1 is SGHNT and CDR2 is YENEEA in the germline V gene. V was pared by 5 bases and J by 0 bases, with 17 bases between. Here the CDR3 reads CASSARDEEDSYEQYF. Here the CDR3 DNA reads TGTGCCAGCAGCGCCCGGGACGAAGAGGACTCCTACGAGCAGTACTTC.

The table lists this clonotype with a few counts. The chain couples TRBV29-1 to TRBJ2-1, with TRBD2 matching over 7 bases. The germline CDR1 and CDR2 sequences are SQVTM and ANQGSEA. The CDR3 is 11 residues long. V lost 4 bases to trimming and J lost 9 bases; unmatched junction nucleotides: 3. The CDR3 sequence is CSVGTRPEQFF. The CDR3 nucleotides are TGCAGCGTTGGGACTAGGCCTGAGCAGTTCTTC.

This clonotype was picked up a small number of times. The chain couples TRBV6-6 to TRBJ1-2, with D uncertain. There are 12 residues in the CDR3. The V gene lost 6 bases and the J gene lost 5 bases, with 10 bases spanning the gap. The germline CDR1 and CDR2 sequences are MNHNY and SVGAGI (reference sequence). CDR3 region: CASSGVWYGYTF. The CDR3, as DNA: TGTGCCAGCAGCGGGGTGTGGTATGGCTACACCTTC.

This clonotype has just one count. A junction boundary mismatches the germline segment, possibly from a read error. This chain uses TRBV16 with TRBJ1-5; D is perhaps TRBD1 (6 bases). The germline gives CDR1 KGHSY, CDR2 FQNENV. This CDR3 has 15 residues. The CDR3 sequence: CASSQHTGLLQPQHF. In DNA form, the CDR3 reads TGCGCCAGCAGCCAACATACAGGGTTGTTGCAGCCCCAGCATTTT.

This clonotype has just a few counts. The rearrangement uses TRBV9 and TRBJ2-6; no definite D call. Germline V gives CDR1 SGDLS, CDR2 YYNGEE. The CDR3 runs 15 residues. The ends were cut back, 3 bases at V and 4 bases at J, with 11 bases in the middle. The CDR3 DNA sequence: TGTGCCAGCAGCGGCAGACTGACCGGGGCCAACGTCCTGACTTTC. Translated: CASSGRLTGANVLTF. Complete variable domain (other parts from reference TRBV9 and TRBJ2-6): DSGVTQTPKHLITATGQRVTLRCSPRSGDLSVYWYQQSLDQGLQFLIQYYNGEERAKGNILERFSAQQFPDLHSELNLSSLELGDSALYFCASSGRLTGANVLTFGAGSRLTVL.

This clonotype was counted only a few times. The chain has TRBV20-1 and TRBJ2-5, with D perhaps TRBD2 (6 bases). Trimming shortened V by 5 bases and J by 3 bases, and 13 bases separated the two germline ends. The CDR3 covers 13 residues. Germline CDR1 is DFQATT and CDR2 is SNEGSKA (reference sequence). This CDR3 reads CSADPRGKETQYF. For the CDR3, the DNA is TGCAGTGCTGACCCCCGGGGGAAAGAGACCCAGTACTTC.

The chain is built from TRBV12-3 or TRBV12-4 and TRBJ2-5; tentatively, D is TRBD2 (5 bases). The last part of the DNA fits TRBJ2-1 better; the J call may be wrong. The CDR3 has 17 residues. The CDR3 here is CATQFSSDSGYQETQFF. As DNA, the CDR3 is TGTGCCACCCAGTTTAGCTCCGATTCGGGGTACCAAGAGACCCAGTTCTTC.

On this clonotype itself: A clone one base away is much larger, so this may be a read error. V and J are TRBV11-1 and TRBJ1-1, with unresolved D. Germline CDR1 and CDR2: SGHAT and FQDESV (reference sequence). The V end lost 6 bases, the J end lost 1 base, and 6 bases lay between the germline ends. The length of the CDR3 is 12 residues. The CDR3 bases are TGTGCCAGCAGAGCCCCGAACACTGAAGCTTTCTTT. It yields the protein CASRAPNTEAFF.

J is TRBJ2-5 and V is TRBV4-3, with 7 bases fitting TRBD2. The J call may not be correct, given that the DNA end is closer to TRBJ2-7. The length of the CDR3 is 17 residues. Germline V gene data show CDR1 as LGHNA and CDR2 as YSLEER. In nucleotides, the CDR3 is TGCGCCAGCAGCCAAGATTCCCTCAGCGGGATCCCTGACGAGCAGTACTTC. The encoded protein is CASSQDSLSGIPDEQYF.

The rearrangement uses TRBV7-9 and TRBJ1-2; D perhaps matches TRBD1 (5 bases). CDR3 length equals 14 residues. V lost 5 bases to trimming and J lost 3 bases, with 13 bases between them. Germline lookup yields CDR1 SEHNR and CDR2 FQNEAQ (reference sequence). CDR3 in amino acids: CASSPTRGDYGYTF. CDR3 sequence (DNA): TGTGCCAGCAGCCCCACCCGAGGGGACTATGGCTACACCTTC. Drawing the rest from reference TRBV7-9 and TRBJ1-2, the complete variable domain is DTGVSQNPRHKITKRGQNVTFRCDPISEHNRLYWYRQTLGQGPEFLTYFQNEAQLEKSRLLSDRFSAERPKGSFSTLEIQRTEQGDSAMYLCASSPTRGDYGYTFGSGTRLTVV.

The V call is TRBV29-1, the J call TRBJ2-5; D remains ambiguous. The CDR3 consists of 11 residues. The V gene's germline CDR1 is SQVTM and CDR2 ANQGSEA. The V end lost 2 bases, the J end lost 2 bases, and 3 bases lay between the germline ends. CDR3 in amino acids: CSVEPQETQYF. The CDR3 nucleotides read TGCAGCGTTGAACCTCAAGAGACCCAGTACTTC.

Written as DNA, the CDR3 is TGCGCCAGCAGAAGCCGACAGATGAACACTGAAGCTTTCTTT. This encodes CASRSRQMNTEAFF. This chain joins TRBV5-1 and TRBJ1-1; weak D call: TRBD1 (5 bases). The CDR3 has 14 residues. V was trimmed by 5 bases and J by 0 bases, leaving 11 bases between them. Germline lookup yields CDR1 SGHRS and CDR2 YFSETQ.

This chain connects TRBV12-3 or TRBV12-4 to TRBJ2-5; TRBD1 matches at 9 bases. J gave up 4 bases and V 5 bases, and 11 bases lay outside the gene matches. CDR3 length: 16 amino acids. The DNA of the CDR3 is TGTGCCAGCAGTCCGATGGACAGGGGAAGAGGAGAGACCCAGTACTTC. Encoded protein: CASSPMDRGRGETQYF.

The chain has TRBV11-1 and TRBJ1-6; a weak D match, TRBD1 (5 bases). The CDR3 is 17 amino acids. The V gene's germline CDR1 is SGHAT and CDR2 FQDESV (reference sequence). V lost 5 bases to trimming and J lost 14 bases, with 28 bases between them. The CDR3 sequence is CASSPGPTQETRCSLHF. CDR3 nucleotide sequence: TGTGCCAGCAGCCCTGGTCCTACACAGGAAACCCGATGTTCCCTCCACTTT.

This clonotype was counted a few times. The chain couples TRBV7-2 to TRBJ2-7; 11 bases are shared with TRBD2. Trimming took 3 bases from V and 2 from J; bases not matched to a gene: 6. Germline loops: CDR1 SGHTA, CDR2 FQGNSA. This CDR3 has 16 residues. The CDR3 is CASSLSSGGNPYEQYF. The CDR3 DNA reads TGTGCCAGCAGCTTGTCTAGCGGGGGGAACCCCTACGAGCAGTACTTC. The whole variable domain, remainder taken from reference TRBV7-2 and TRBJ2-7, is GAGVSQSPSNKVTEKGKDVELRCDPISGHTALYWYRQSLGQGLEFLIYFQGNSAPDKSGLPSDRFSAERTGGSVSTLTIQRTQQEDSAVYLCASSLSSGGNPYEQYFGPGTRLTVT.

The V and J genes are TRBV4-1 and TRBJ1-5; D remains unclear. The CDR3 has 18 residues. V was cut by 0 bases and J by 0 bases, with 15 bases left in between. Germline CDR1 reads MGHRA; CDR2 reads YSYEKL. The CDR3 DNA reads as TGCGCCAGCAGCCAAGATCCCGCCGGGGTTTATAGCAATCAGCCCCAGCATTTT. It codes for CASSQDPAGVYSNQPQHF.

This rearrangement joins TRBV7-2 to TRBJ1-2; 8 bases map to TRBD1. The J segment lost 2 bases and the V segment lost 5 bases, leaving 10 bases of the junction unmatched. Germline CDR1 and CDR2: SGHTA and FQGNSA. The CDR3 contains 16 residues. In DNA, the CDR3 is TGTGCCAGCAGCCCTCCCCTAGGACAGGGCAACTATGGCTACACCTTC. As protein: CASSPPLGQGNYGYTF.

This clonotype has only a few counts. This chain joins TRBV5-4 and TRBJ2-3; the D is unclear. Germline V gives CDR1 SGHNT, CDR2 YYREEE (reference sequence). V shed 4 bases and J shed 0 bases, with 9 bases lying between them. This CDR3 region has 14 residues. CDR3 bases: TGTGCCAGCAGCCGTACCCTTAGCACAGATACGCAGTATTTT. This gives the protein CASSRTLSTDTQYF.

The rearrangement links TRBV7-9 to TRBJ2-3, with 8 bases fitting TRBD2. The CDR3 has 15 amino acids. From germline, CDR1 is SEHNR and CDR2 FQNEAQ (reference sequence). Trimming removed 5 bases from V and 4 bases from J; junction bases left unmatched: 8. CDR3 nucleotides: TGTGCCAGCAGCCAAGCGGGGGAAGGTTCAGATACGCAGTATTTT. Translation gives CASSQAGEGSDTQYF.

The chain has TRBV20-1 and TRBJ2-7, with D perhaps TRBD1 (6 bases). CDR3 length: 13 amino acids. The V and J ends lost 6 bases and 0 bases respectively, with 12 bases between them. CDR1 and CDR2 from the germline V gene are DFQATT and SNEGSKA (reference sequence). The chain's CDR3 is CSAVQGTSYEQYF. CDR3 bases: TGCAGTGCCGTCCAGGGGACCTCCTACGAGCAGTACTTC.